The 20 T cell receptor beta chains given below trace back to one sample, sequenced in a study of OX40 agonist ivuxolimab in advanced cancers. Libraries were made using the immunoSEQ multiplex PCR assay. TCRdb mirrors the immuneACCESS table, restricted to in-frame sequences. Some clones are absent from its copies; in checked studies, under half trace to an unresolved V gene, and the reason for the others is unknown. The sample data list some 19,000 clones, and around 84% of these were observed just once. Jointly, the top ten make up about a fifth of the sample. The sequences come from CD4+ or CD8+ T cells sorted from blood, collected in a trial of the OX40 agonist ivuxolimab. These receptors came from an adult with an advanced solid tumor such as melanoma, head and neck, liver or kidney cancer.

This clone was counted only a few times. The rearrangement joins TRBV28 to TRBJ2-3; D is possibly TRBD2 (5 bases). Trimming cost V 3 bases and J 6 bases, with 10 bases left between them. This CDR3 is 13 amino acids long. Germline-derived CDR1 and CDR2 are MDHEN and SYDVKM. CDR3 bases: TGTGCCAGCAGTTTGACCCCGGGGGATACGCAGTATTTT. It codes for CASSLTPGDTQYF.

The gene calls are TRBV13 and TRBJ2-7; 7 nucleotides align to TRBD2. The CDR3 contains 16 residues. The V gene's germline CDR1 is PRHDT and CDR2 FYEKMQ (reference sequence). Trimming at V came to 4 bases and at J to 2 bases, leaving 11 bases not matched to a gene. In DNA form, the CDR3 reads TGTGCCAGCAGCTCATGGGGCGGGAGTTTGACCTACGAGCAGTACTTC. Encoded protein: CASSSWGGSLTYEQYF.

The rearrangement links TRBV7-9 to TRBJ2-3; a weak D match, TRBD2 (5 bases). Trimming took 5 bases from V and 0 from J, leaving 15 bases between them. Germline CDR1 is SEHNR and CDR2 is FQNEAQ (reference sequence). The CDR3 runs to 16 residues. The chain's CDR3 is CASSPREGKSTDTQYF. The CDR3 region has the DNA TGTGCCAGCAGCCCCCGTGAGGGAAAGAGCACAGATACGCAGTATTTT.

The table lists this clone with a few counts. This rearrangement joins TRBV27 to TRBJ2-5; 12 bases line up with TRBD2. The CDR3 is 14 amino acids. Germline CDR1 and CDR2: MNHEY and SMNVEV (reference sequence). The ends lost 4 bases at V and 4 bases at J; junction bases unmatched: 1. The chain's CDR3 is CASSSLAGGETQYF. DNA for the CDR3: TGTGCCAGCAGTTCACTAGCGGGGGGAGAGACCCAGTACTTC.

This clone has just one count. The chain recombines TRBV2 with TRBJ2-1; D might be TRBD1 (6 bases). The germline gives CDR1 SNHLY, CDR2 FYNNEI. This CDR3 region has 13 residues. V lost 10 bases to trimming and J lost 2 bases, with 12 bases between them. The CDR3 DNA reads TGTGCCACCGCAGGGGCCCCCTACAATGAGCAGTTCTTC. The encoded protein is CATAGAPYNEQFF.

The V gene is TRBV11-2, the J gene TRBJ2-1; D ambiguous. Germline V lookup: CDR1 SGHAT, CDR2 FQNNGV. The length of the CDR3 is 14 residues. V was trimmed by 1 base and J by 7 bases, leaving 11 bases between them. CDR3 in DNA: TGTGCCAGCAGCTTAGCTGGAAACAGAAATGAGCAGTTCTTC. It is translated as CASSLAGNRNEQFF.

CDR3: CASKWGPPDTQYF. Written as DNA, the CDR3 is TGTGCCAGTAAATGGGGGCCCCCAGATACGCAGTATTTT. The V gene is TRBV19, the J gene TRBJ2-3; possible D gene TRBD1, 6 bases. Germline V CDR1 and CDR2: LNHDA, SQIVND (reference sequence). Trimming shortened V by 7 bases and J by 4 bases, and 12 bases separated the two germline ends. There are 13 residues in the CDR3.

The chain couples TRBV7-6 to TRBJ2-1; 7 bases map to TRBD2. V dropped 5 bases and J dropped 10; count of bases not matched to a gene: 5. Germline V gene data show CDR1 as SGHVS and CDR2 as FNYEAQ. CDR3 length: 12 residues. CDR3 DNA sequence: TGTGCCAGCAGCGAGGGACTAAGGGAGCAGTTCTTC. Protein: CASSEGLREQFF.

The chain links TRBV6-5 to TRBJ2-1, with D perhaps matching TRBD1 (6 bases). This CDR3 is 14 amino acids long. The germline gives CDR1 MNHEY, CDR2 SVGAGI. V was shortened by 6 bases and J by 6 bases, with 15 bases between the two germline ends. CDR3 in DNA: TGTGCCAGCAGAAGCTACAGGGTTGGCAATGAGCAGTTCTTC. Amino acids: CASRSYRVGNEQFF.

This CDR3 reads CASSLAGAGELFF. The CDR3, as DNA: TGTGCCAGCAGCTTAGCGGGGGCCGGGGAGCTGTTTTTT. The genes are TRBV7-6 and TRBJ2-2; D is perhaps TRBD1 or TRBD2 (5 bases each). Trimming removed 0 bases from V and 6 bases from J, with 5 bases in between. Germline CDR1 reads SGHVS; CDR2 reads FNYEAQ. The CDR3 covers 13 residues.

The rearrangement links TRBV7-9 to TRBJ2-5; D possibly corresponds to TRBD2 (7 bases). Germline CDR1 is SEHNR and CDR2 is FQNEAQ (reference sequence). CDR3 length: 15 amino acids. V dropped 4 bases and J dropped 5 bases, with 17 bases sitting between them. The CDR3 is CASSSIRGGWETQYF. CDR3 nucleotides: TGTGCCAGCAGCTCGATTAGGGGGGGCTGGGAGACCCAGTACTTC.

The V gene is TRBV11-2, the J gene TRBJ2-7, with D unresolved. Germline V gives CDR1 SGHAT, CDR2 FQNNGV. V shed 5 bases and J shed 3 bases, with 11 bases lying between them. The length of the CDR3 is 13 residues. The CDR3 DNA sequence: TGTGCCAGCAGCCAAGACGGAGACTACGAGCAGTACTTC. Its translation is CASSQDGDYEQYF. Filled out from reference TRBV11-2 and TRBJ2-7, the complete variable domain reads EAGVAQSPRYKIIEKRQSVAFWCNPISGHATLYWYQQILGQGPKLLIQFQNNGVVDDSQLPKDRFSAERLKGVDSTLKIQPAKLEDSAVYLCASSQDGDYEQYFGPGTRLTVT.

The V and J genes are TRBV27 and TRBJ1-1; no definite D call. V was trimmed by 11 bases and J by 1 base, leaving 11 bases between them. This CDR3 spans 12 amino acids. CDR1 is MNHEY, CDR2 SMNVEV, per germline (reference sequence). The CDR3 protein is CAASGENTEAFF. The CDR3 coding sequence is TGTGCCGCGTCCGGGGAGAACACTGAAGCTTTCTTT.

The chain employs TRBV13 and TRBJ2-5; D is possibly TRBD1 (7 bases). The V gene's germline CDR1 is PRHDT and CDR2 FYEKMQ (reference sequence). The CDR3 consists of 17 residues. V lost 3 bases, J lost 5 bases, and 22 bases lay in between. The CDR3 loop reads CASSFTRRTRGDETQYF. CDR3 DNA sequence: TGTGCCAGCAGCTTTACACGACGTACCAGGGGGGATGAGACCCAGTACTTC.

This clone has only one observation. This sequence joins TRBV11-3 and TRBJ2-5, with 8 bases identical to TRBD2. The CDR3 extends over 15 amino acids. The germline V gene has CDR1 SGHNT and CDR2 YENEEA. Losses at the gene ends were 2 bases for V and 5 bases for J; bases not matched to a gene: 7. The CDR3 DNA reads TGTGCCAGCAGCTTACCGGGGGGGCCGGGGGAGACCCAGTACTTC. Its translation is CASSLPGGPGETQYF.

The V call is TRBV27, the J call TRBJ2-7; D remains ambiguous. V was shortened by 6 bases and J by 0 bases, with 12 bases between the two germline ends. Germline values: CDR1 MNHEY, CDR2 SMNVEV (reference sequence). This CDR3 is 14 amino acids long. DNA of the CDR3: TGTGCCAGCAGCGACTCTGCGAGCTCCTACGAGCAGTACTTC. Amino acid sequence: CASSDSASSYEQYF.

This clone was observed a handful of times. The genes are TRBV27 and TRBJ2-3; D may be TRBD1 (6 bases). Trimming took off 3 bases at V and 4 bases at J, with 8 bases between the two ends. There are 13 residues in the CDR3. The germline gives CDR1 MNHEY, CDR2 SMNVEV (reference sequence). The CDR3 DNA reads TGTGCCAGCAGTTTGTACAGGGCAGATACGCAGTATTTT. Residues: CASSLYRADTQYF.

The CDR3 region is CASSTTVNTEAFF. The CDR3 region has the DNA TGTGCCAGTAGTACGACGGTGAACACTGAAGCTTTCTTT. The chain has TRBV19 and TRBJ1-1; no clear D gene. The germline gives CDR1 LNHDA, CDR2 SQIVND (reference sequence). V lost 4 bases and J lost 0, with 6 bases in between. The CDR3 is 13 residues long.

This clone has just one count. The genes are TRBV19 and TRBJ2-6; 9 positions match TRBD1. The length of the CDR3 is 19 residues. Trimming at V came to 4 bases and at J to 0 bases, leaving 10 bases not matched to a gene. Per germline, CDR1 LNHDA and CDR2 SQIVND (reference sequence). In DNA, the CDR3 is TGTGCCAGTAGTACTGGGACAGGGACATCCCTCTCTGGGGCCAACGTCCTGACTTTC. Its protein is CASSTGTGTSLSGANVLTF.

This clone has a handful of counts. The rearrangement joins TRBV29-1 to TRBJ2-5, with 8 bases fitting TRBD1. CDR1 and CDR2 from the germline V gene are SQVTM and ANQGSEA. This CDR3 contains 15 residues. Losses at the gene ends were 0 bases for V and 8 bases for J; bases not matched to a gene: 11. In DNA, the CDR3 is TGCAGCGTTGAAGATGGCAGGGGGCGAACCGAAACCCAGTACTTC. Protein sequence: CSVEDGRGRTETQYF.